These 9 T cell receptor beta chains were all obtained from the same sample, sequenced in a study. TCRdb fed the RT-PCR reads into MiXCR, producing one record per CDR3 protein. The sample yields fewer than 800,000 distinct CDR3 sequences, 14% seen once. The sample consisted of memory CD4+ T cells from blood. Source of these receptors: a female donor in good health, serving as a healthy control.

V and J are TRBV29-1 and TRBJ2-7; D is perhaps TRBD1 (6 bases). The germline V gene encodes CDR1 SQVTM and CDR2 ANQGSEA. The CDR3 length is 13 residues. Trimming took off 5 bases at V and 4 bases at J, with 15 bases between the two ends. The CDR3 nucleotides read TGCAGCGTTTTCTTGGGGCAGGGGTACGAGCAGTACTTC. This gives the protein CSVFLGQGYEQYF.

The V call is TRBV15, the J call TRBJ2-5; D perhaps matches TRBD1 (5 bases). The CDR3 runs 12 residues. V lost 5 bases, J lost 4 bases, and 8 bases lay in between. CDR1 is LNHNV and CDR2 is YYDKDF in the germline V gene (reference sequence). In DNA, the CDR3 is TGTGCCACCAGCCCAGGGATAGAGACCCAGTACTTC. This gives the protein CATSPGIETQYF.

This clonotype was found a few times. The V and J genes are TRBV7-2 and TRBJ1-3; no definite D call. Trimming pared 1 base from V and 0 bases from J, leaving 7 bases between. Germline CDR1 and CDR2: SGHTA and FQGNSA. CDR3 length equals 15 residues. CDR3 nucleotides: TGTGCCAGCAGCTTAGACTACAGCTCTGGAAACACCATATATTTT. It codes for CASSLDYSSGNTIYF.

This clonotype has just a few counts. The chain couples TRBV20-1 to TRBJ2-7; D may correspond to TRBD1 or TRBD2 (7 bases each). V dropped 6 bases and J dropped 2 bases, with 17 bases sitting between them. CDR3 size: 14 residues. Germline assignment: CDR1 DFQATT and CDR2 SNEGSKA (reference sequence). Here the CDR3 reads CSALDRRGTYEQYF. DNA of the CDR3: TGCAGTGCCCTGGACAGGCGGGGGACCTACGAGCAGTACTTC.

The sample holds a few counts of this clonotype. This rearrangement joins TRBV20-1 to TRBJ2-3, with D possibly TRBD2 on 6 matching bases. Trimming cost V 5 bases and J 4 bases, with 16 bases left between them. Germline V gives CDR1 DFQATT, CDR2 SNEGSKA (reference sequence). The CDR3 totals 14 residues. The CDR3 sequence is CSADGGAAADTQYF. As DNA, the CDR3 is TGCAGTGCTGACGGGGGAGCCGCCGCAGATACGCAGTATTTT.

This clonotype came up a few times. The V and J genes are TRBV7-9 and TRBJ1-4; tentative D call: TRBD1 (5 bases). V was clipped by 5 bases and J by 4 bases, with 14 bases between them. Germline lookup yields CDR1 SEHNR and CDR2 FQNEAQ (reference sequence). CDR3 length: 15 residues. The CDR3 DNA reads TGTGCCAGCAGCCCATTGCAGGGTCATAATGAAAAACTGTTTTTT. Translating it yields CASSPLQGHNEKLFF.

The V and J genes are TRBV29-1 and TRBJ1-5; D may be TRBD1 (5 bases). CDR3 size: 13 residues. Germline V gene sequence: CDR1 SQVTM, CDR2 ANQGSEA. V lost 2 bases, J lost 6 bases, and 11 bases lay in between. The CDR3 protein is CSVEIGGGQPQHF. CDR3 nucleotide sequence: TGCAGCGTTGAAATAGGCGGGGGTCAGCCCCAGCATTTT.

The chain joins TRBV19 to TRBJ2-1; possibly TRBD2 for D (6 bases). Between the trimmed V and J ends, which lost 5 bases and 6 bases, there was a span of 20 bases. Per the germline V gene, CDR1 is LNHDA and CDR2 is SQIVND (reference sequence). This CDR3 has 16 amino acids. CDR3 nucleotides: TGTGCCAGTAGTGCAATGTCGGCTAGCGCCCGCAATGAGCAGTTCTTC. This encodes CASSAMSASARNEQFF.

This clonotype appeared many times. The junction shows a germline mismatch at one end, possibly a read error. The rearrangement uses TRBV12-3 or TRBV12-4 and TRBJ1-1, with D uncertain. This CDR3 has 12 amino acids. Written as DNA, the CDR3 is TGTGCCAGCAGTTTGCCCCTCACTGAGGCTTTCTTT. It is translated as CASSLPLTEAFF.